The present entry profiles one TCR beta chain with its context. The study ran its PCR with 60 Vbeta and 13 Jbeta primers. Some clones are missing from TCRdb's copy, which holds only in-frame ones; the method was immunoSEQ multiplex PCR. The table shows under 200,000 clones, with approximately 80% occurring only once. This sample stems from a study of cytomegalovirus exposure and HLA in healthy donors. The CDR3 runs to 12 residues. Unmatched junction bases numbered 4, after V lost 7 bases and J lost 2 bases. The germline gives CDR1 SQVTM, CDR2 ANQGSEA. The V gene is TRBV29-1, the J gene TRBJ2-5; TRBD1 matches at 7 bases. This TCR derives from a woman in her 30s in good health and CMV-seronegative. The sample consisted of PBMCs. CDR3: CSAYRGQETQYF. The CDR3 nucleotides are TGCAGCGCTTACAGGGGTCAAGAGACCCAGTACTTC.